This T cell receptor (beta chain) derives from a study of OX40 agonist ivuxolimab in advanced cancers. Overall study: Enrollees could have had prior anti-PD-1, anti-PD-L1 or anti-CTLA-4 therapy, which about 40% had received. Three patients, one with hepatocellular carcinoma and two with cutaneous melanoma, responded partially.

V trimming: 4 bases; J trimming: 6 bases; junction bases outside the gene matches: 11. The CDR3 consists of 16 residues. Germline V gene lookup returns CDR1 GTSNPN and CDR2 SVGIG (reference sequence). Excluded were patients having autoimmune disease history or systemic immunosuppression. Blood specimens came from baseline, cycle 4 day 1, and cycle 7 day 1. Here immunoSEQ multiplex PCR was the method, and the copy in TCRdb shows in-frame clones only, minus some. This repertoire shows more than 9,500 clones, roughly 81% found once; its top ten account for around 15%. The sample consisted of CD4+ or CD8+ T cells sorted from blood, taken in a trial of the OX40 agonist ivuxolimab. The V call is TRBV30, the J call TRBJ2-2, with 10 bases lining up with TRBD2. The receptor comes from an adult with an advanced solid tumor such as melanoma, head and neck, liver or kidney cancer. The CDR3 DNA is TGTGCCTGGATCGACTTTAGCGGGAGGTTCGCCGGGGAGCTGTTTTTT. It specifies CAWIDFSGRFAGELFF.